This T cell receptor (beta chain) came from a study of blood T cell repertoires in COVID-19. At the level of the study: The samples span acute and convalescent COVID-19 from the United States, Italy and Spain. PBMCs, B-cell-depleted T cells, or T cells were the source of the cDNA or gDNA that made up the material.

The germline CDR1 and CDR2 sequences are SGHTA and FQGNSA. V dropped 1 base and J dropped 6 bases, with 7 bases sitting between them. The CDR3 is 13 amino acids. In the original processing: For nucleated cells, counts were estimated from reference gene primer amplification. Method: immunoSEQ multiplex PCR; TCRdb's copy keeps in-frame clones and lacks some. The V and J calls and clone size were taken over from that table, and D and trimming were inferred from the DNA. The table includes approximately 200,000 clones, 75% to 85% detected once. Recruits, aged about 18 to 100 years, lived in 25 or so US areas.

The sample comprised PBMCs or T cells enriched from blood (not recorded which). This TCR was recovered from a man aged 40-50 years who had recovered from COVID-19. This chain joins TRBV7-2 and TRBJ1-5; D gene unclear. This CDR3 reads CASSLDGGQPQHF. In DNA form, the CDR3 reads TGTGCCAGCAGCTTAGATGGAGGTCAGCCCCAGCATTTT.